In its sample, the clone carrying this T cell receptor beta chain was seen many times. The antigen is unknown. This record comes from a study of blood T cells in healthy people across ages. Study results and limitations: Unsorted PBMC input precluded a conclusive naive versus antigen-experienced comparison.

The authors ran a second PCR of 7 to 11 cycles using a sample-barcoded 5' primer and a J-beta primer mix. Paired-end reads containing CDR3 totaled no fewer than 3 million for each sample. TCRdb fed the 5' RACE reads into MiXCR, producing one record per CDR3 protein. The repertoire holds roughly 1,700,000 distinct CDR3 sequences, with 28% as singletons. Roughly 9 milliliters of peripheral blood were drawn from each donor. The amount of total RNA extracted per sample was at least 5.5 micrograms. CDR3 length equals 14 residues. Trimming removed 3 bases from V and 3 bases from J; junction bases left unmatched: 1. CDR1 SGDLS and CDR2 YYNGEE come from the germline V gene.

This TCR was recovered from a woman in her twenties or thirties in good health. The chain recombines TRBV9 with TRBJ2-5, with 11 bases matching TRBD2. Sequencing was carried out using blood. DNA for the CDR3: TGTGCCAGCAGCGGGGGACTAGCGGAAGAGACCCAGTACTTC. Translated, it gives CASSGGLAEETQYF.